This T cell receptor beta chain appears in the sequencing data of a study of blood T cells in healthy people across ages. Next came a second PCR, run for about 7 to 12 cycles, which used a sample-barcoded 5' primer along with a J-beta primer mix. Per-sample output comprised a minimum of 2.5 million paired-end reads containing CDR3. MiXCR was run by TCRdb on the 5' RACE reads, yielding one entry per CDR3 protein. The sample consists of hundreds of thousands of distinct CDR3 sequences, roughly 40% of them appearing once. The TCR comes from a man aged 18-30 years in good health. Sample: blood.

In DNA, the CDR3 is TGTGCCAGCAGCCGAGGCGGGGGAAGGACAGATACGCAGTATTTT. As protein: CASSRGGGRTDTQYF. The V gene is TRBV28, the J gene TRBJ2-3; 7 bases are a match to TRBD2. V was pared by 6 bases and J by 3 bases, with 9 bases of the junction left unmatched. The CDR3 length is 15 residues. Germline-derived CDR1 and CDR2 are MDHEN and SYDVKM.